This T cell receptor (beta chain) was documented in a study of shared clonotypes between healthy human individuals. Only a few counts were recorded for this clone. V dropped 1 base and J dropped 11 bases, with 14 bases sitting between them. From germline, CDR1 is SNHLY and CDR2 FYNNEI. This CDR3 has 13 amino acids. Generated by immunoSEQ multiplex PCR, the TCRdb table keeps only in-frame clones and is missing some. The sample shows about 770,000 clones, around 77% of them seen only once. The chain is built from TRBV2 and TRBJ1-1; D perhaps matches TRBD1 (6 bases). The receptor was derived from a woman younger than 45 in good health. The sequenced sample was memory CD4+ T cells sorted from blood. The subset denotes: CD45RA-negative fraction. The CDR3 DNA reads TGTGCCAGCAGTGAAGAGGGGGACTTGGGGGCTTTCTTT. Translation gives CASSEEGDLGAFF.